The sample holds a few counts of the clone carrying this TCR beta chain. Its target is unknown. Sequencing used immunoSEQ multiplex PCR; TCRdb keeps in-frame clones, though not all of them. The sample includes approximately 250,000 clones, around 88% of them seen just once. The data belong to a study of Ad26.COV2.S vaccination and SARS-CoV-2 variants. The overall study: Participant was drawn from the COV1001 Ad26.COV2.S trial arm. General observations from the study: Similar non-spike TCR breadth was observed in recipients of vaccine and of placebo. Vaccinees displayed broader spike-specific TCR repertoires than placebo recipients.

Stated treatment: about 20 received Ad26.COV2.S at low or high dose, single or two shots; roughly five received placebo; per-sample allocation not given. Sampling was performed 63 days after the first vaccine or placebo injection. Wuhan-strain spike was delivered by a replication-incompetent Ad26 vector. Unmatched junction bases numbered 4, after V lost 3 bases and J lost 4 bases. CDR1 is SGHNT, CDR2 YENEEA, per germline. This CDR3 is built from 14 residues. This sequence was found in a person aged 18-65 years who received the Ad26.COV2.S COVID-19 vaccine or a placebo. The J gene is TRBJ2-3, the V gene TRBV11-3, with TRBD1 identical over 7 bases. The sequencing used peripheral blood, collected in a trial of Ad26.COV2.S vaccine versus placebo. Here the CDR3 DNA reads TGTGCCAGCAGCTTGACAGGGAGACCAGATACGCAGTATTTT. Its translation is CASSLTGRPDTQYF.